Below, 19 T cell receptor beta chains from the same sample are listed, as sequenced in a study of tumor-infiltrating lymphocytes in oesophageal squamous cell carcinoma. TCRdb ran MiXCR on the PCR reads and lists one entry per CDR3 protein. The profile shows about 22,000 distinct CDR3 sequences, about a third of them singletons. Sequences were obtained from esophageal tumor tissue. Every receptor here comes from a female donor with esophageal squamous cell carcinoma.

About this clonotype itself: This is likely a read error, given that the CDR3 carries no conserved phenylalanine or tryptophan at its end. It is unclear where the CDR3 begins or ends on the DNA, so no DNA is shown, and the CDR3 is as TCRdb lists it. The chain recombines TRBV5-4 with TRBJ2-2; TRBD2 is taken as the D call from the table, unchecked against the DNA. Germline V gene sequence: CDR1 SGHNT, CDR2 YYREEE (reference sequence). Including both end residues, the CDR3 is 10 amino acids long. The CDR3 spells CASSYRAGLA.

Of note for this clonotype: No conserved phenylalanine or tryptophan is present at the end of the CDR3, so a read error is the likely explanation. Because the CDR3's place on the DNA is in doubt, the DNA is left out and the CDR3 is given as listed by TCRdb. The chain recombines TRBV28 with TRBJ2-3; TRBD2 was called by the table and not checked on the DNA. Germline V CDR1 and CDR2: MDHEN, SYDVKM. The CDR3 has 10 amino acids, counting both end residues. The CDR3 loop reads CASSPSLGDT.

Judged by abundance, this clonotype is medium-sized. The chain couples TRBV7-2 to TRBJ1-2; no reliable D call. Germline V CDR1 and CDR2: SGHTA, FQGNSA. CDR3 length: 13 amino acids. V lost 2 bases and J lost 6, with 10 bases in between. CDR3 loop: CASSLRQFNGYTF. CDR3 in DNA: TGTGCCAGCAGCTTAAGGCAGTTTAATGGCTACACCTTC.

This clonotype was picked up many times. This chain uses TRBV6-1 with TRBJ1-1; tentatively, D is TRBD1 (5 bases). Germline loops: CDR1 MNHNS, CDR2 SASEGT. The V and J ends lost 6 bases and 8 bases respectively, with 13 bases between them. This CDR3 contains 12 residues. The DNA of the CDR3 is TGTGCCAGCAGGGCGACAGTGGGAGAAGCTTTCTTT. It translates to CASRATVGEAFF.

In this sample, this clonotype turned up many times. V and J are TRBV5-1 and TRBJ1-5, with a weak D call TRBD1 (6 bases). The germline gives CDR1 SGHRS, CDR2 YFSETQ. The V and J ends lost 5 bases and 5 bases respectively, with 14 bases between them. CDR3 length: 14 residues. Here the CDR3 DNA reads TGCGCCAGCAGACCGGAGGGGGGTGATCAGCCCCAGCATTTT. Amino acid sequence: CASRPEGGDQPQHF.

This clonotype appeared many times. V usage is TRBV27 and J usage is TRBJ2-2; no clear D. Germline V gives CDR1 MNHEY, CDR2 SMNVEV (reference sequence). With 0 bases removed from V and 4 bases from J, the gap between germline ends came to 12 bases. The CDR3 sequence is 16 residues long. The CDR3 loop is CASSLSRTPPTGELFF. CDR3 in DNA: TGTGCCAGCAGTTTATCGAGGACGCCACCCACCGGGGAGCTGTTTTTT.

This clonotype is medium-sized. Since a much larger clone is just one base distant, this may be a read error. The chain recombines TRBV7-2 with TRBJ2-1, with D unclear. The end of the DNA fits TRBJ2-7 better, so the J call may be wrong. Germline V gene lookup returns CDR1 SGHTA and CDR2 FQGNSA. The CDR3 has 15 amino acids. The CDR3 reads CASSSDLFSYNEQYF. CDR3 nucleotides: TGTGCCAGCAGCTCAGACTTGTTCTCCTACAATGAGCAGTACTTC.

This clonotype turned up a few times. The chain employs TRBV7-8 and TRBJ2-3; D perhaps matches TRBD2 (5 bases). From germline, CDR1 is SGHVS and CDR2 FQNEAQ. The CDR3 is 15 amino acids. Trimming pared 0 bases from V and 7 bases from J, leaving 14 bases between. The CDR3 nucleotides read TGTGCCAGCAGCTTAGCTGGAAACGGAGGAAATACGCAGTATTTT. This codes for CASSLAGNGGNTQYF.

By proportion, this clonotype is medium-sized. The J gene is TRBJ2-7, the V gene TRBV7-8; D is ambiguous. The CDR3 loop spans 14 amino acids. V gave up 4 bases and J gave up 0 bases, with 10 bases separating them. Germline CDR1 and CDR2: SGHVS and FQNEAQ. DNA of the CDR3: TGTGCCAGCAGCTCTCGACCCAGCTCCTACGAGCAGTACTTC. The encoded protein is CASSSRPSSYEQYF.

This clonotype appeared many times. This chain uses TRBV6-6 with TRBJ1-3; 7 bases match TRBD1. CDR1 MNHNY and CDR2 SVGAGI come from the germline V gene (reference sequence). The CDR3 has 19 amino acids. The trim removed 0 bases at V and 0 bases at J, leaving 11 bases unmatched. Here the CDR3 reads CASSYSEGARPDSGNTIYF. CDR3 bases: TGTGCCAGCAGTTACTCGGAGGGGGCGCGGCCCGACTCTGGAAACACCATATATTTT.

Many counts were recorded for this clonotype. The genes are TRBV27 and TRBJ1-1, with 12 bases aligning to TRBD2. The J call may not be correct, given that the DNA end is closer to TRBJ2-2. The CDR3 runs to 15 residues. The germline gives CDR1 MNHEY, CDR2 SMNVEV (reference sequence). In DNA, the CDR3 is TGTGCCAGCCAAACTAGCGGGAGGTTCACCGGGGAGCTGTTTTTT. This translates into CASQTSGRFTGELFF.

The table lists this clonotype with many counts. J is TRBJ1-5 and V is TRBV12-3 or TRBV12-4; D gene ambiguous. The CDR3 runs 15 residues. Trimming cost V 2 bases and J 7 bases, with 15 bases left between them. The CDR3: CASSLSPAREQPQHF. For the CDR3, the DNA is TGTGCCAGCAGTTTAAGTCCAGCCCGAGAGCAGCCCCAGCATTTT.

This clonotype was seen many times. This sequence joins TRBV7-8 and TRBJ1-4; D ambiguous. The length of the CDR3 is 14 residues. Germline values: CDR1 SGHVS, CDR2 FQNEAQ. The V end lost 3 bases, the J end lost 10 bases, and 15 bases lay between the germline ends. The CDR3 sequence: CASSLGRSLGKLFF. CDR3 nucleotides: TGTGCCAGCAGCTTGGGCCGGTCTCTGGGAAAACTGTTTTTT.

This clonotype was detected many times. The V and J genes are TRBV27 and TRBJ2-7; 10 bases are a match to TRBD1. Germline-derived CDR1 and CDR2 are MNHEY and SMNVEV (reference sequence). The CDR3 length is 17 residues. Unmatched junction bases numbered 9, after V lost 3 bases and J lost 1 base. The CDR3 DNA sequence: TGTGCCAGCAGTTTTGGCCTCCCGGGACAGGGGTCCTACGAGCAGTACTTC. Protein: CASSFGLPGQGSYEQYF.

The chain employs TRBV7-6 and TRBJ1-4, with TRBD1 as a possible D gene (6 bases). Germline assignment: CDR1 SGHVS and CDR2 FNYEAQ. This CDR3 is built from 16 residues. V lost 5 bases and J 0 bases, leaving 13 bases between the germline ends. The DNA of the CDR3 is TGTGCCAGCAGCGCTCGAGGGGGAGCAACTAATGAAAAACTGTTTTTT. This gives the protein CASSARGGATNEKLFF.

The table lists this clonotype with a few counts. The rearrangement uses TRBV7-6 and TRBJ2-6; D gene uncertain. The CDR3 consists of 18 residues. V lost 4 bases, J lost 0 bases, and 16 bases lay in between. Per the germline V gene, CDR1 is SGHVS and CDR2 is FNYEAQ. In nucleotides, the CDR3 is TGTGCCAGCAGCTCAGTTCCAATCTGGGGCTCTGGGGCCAACGTCCTGACTTTC. It codes for CASSSVPIWGSGANVLTF.

Regarding this clonotype: A much larger clone sits a single nucleotide away, making a read error possible. This chain joins TRBV4-2 and TRBJ2-1; 11 bases align to TRBD1. This CDR3 comprises 15 residues. V gave up 4 bases and J gave up 10 bases; unmatched junction bases: 9. The germline V gene has CDR1 LGHNA and CDR2 YNFKEQ. The chain's CDR3 is CASSRTPGQGVEQFF. CDR3 nucleotides: TGTGCCAGCAGCCGTACTCCGGGACAGGGGGTCGAGCAGTTCTTC.

The chain carries TRBV11-2 and TRBJ2-7; 14 bases map to TRBD2. The end of the DNA aligns better with TRBJ2-5, so the J call may be wrong. Germline lookup yields CDR1 SGHAT and CDR2 FQNNGV. The CDR3 is 15 amino acids. The CDR3 sequence: CASSLGLAGEETQYF. In nucleotides, the CDR3 is TGTGCCAGCAGCTTGGGACTAGCGGGGGAAGAGACCCAGTACTTC.

This clonotype was recorded at least ten times. The chain recombines TRBV12-3 or TRBV12-4 with TRBJ2-7; no clear D. V lost 5 bases, J lost 3 bases, and 8 bases lay in between. The CDR3 contains 12 residues. CDR3 loop: CASSKTGYEQYF. The CDR3 region has the DNA TGTGCCAGCAGTAAAACTGGCTACGAGCAGTACTTC.